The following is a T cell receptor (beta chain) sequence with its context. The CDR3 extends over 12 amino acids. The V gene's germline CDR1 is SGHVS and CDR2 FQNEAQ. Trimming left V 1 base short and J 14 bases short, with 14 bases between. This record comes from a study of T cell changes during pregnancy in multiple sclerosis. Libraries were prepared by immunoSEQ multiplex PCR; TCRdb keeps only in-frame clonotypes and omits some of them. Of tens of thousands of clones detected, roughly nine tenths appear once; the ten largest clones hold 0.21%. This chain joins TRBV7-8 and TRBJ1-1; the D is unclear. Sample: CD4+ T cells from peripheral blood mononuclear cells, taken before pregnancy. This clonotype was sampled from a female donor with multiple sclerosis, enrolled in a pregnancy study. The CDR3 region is CASSLDWGGRFF. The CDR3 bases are TGTGCCAGCAGCTTAGATTGGGGAGGTCGGTTCTTT.